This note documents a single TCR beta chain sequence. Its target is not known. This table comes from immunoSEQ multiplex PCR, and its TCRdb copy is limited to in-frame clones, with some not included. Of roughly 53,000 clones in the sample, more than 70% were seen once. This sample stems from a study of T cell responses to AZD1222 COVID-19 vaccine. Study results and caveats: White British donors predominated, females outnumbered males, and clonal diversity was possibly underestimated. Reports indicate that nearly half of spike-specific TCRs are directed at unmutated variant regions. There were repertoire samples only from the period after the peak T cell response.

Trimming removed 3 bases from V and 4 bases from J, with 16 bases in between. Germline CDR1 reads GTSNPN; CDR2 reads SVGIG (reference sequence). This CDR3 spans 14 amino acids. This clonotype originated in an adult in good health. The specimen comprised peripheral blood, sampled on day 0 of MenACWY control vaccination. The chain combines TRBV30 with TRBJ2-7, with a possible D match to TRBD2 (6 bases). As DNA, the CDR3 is TGTGCCTGGAGAGCCGGGAGTGGGAGATACGAGCAGTACTTC. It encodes CAWRAGSGRYEQYF.